The clone carrying this T cell receptor (beta chain) is categorized as medium-sized. Its antigen is as yet unknown. This sample is drawn from a study of molecular identifiers for immune sequencing clone quantification. Broader study findings: Clones above 20 RNA copies contained over 97% of effector molecules and under 1% of naive molecules.

The CDR3 length is 13 residues. CDR1 is SGHAT, CDR2 FQNNGV, per germline. V lost 1 base to trimming and J lost 8 bases, with 9 bases between them. Using its own MiXCR run on the PCR reads, TCRdb lists one record per CDR3 protein. The data contain approximately 12,000 distinct CDR3 sequences, under 20% of them seen just once; the ten biggest clones take up approximately 1.5%. This chain links TRBV11-2 with TRBJ2-1; possibly TRBD1 for D (6 bases). Sequencing was performed on naive CD8+ T cells from blood, with Jurkat cell RNA spiked in. Subset noted: FACS-sorted CD8+CD4-CCR7+CD45RA+ naive T cells. This sequence originates from a human donor in good health. Some libraries in this study had Jurkat cell RNA spiked in. The CDR3 reads CASSLAGAHEQFF. CDR3 DNA: TGTGCCAGCAGCTTAGCAGGGGCCCATGAGCAGTTCTTC.